Below, one TCR beta chain is given with its context. Its antigen is unidentified. Per sample, roughly 500 nanograms of biopsy DNA were TCRB immunosequenced. Sequenced by immunoSEQ multiplex PCR; TCRdb stores in-frame clones only, minus some. The table lists roughly 14,000 clones, around 84% of them singletons, with 4.5% in the top ten. These data are taken from a study of T cell repertoires in ileal Crohn's disease. The CDR3 has 13 residues. Trimming pared 2 bases from V and 1 base from J, leaving 8 bases between. Germline CDR1 GTSNPN, CDR2 SVGIG (reference sequence). Broader study findings: Sorted CD8 T cells held more high-frequency clones than CD4.

This TCR derives from an adult with Crohn's disease. Sequencing was performed on ileal tissue. The genes are TRBV30 and TRBJ1-1; D is unresolved. CDR3 in amino acids: CAWSSSQNTEAFF. Here the CDR3 DNA reads TGTGCCTGGAGTTCCTCACAGAACACTGAAGCTTTCTTT. The variable domain in full, completed from reference TRBV30 and TRBJ1-1, reads SQTIHQWPATLVQPVGSPLSLECTVEGTSNPNLYWYRQAAGRGLQLLFYSVGIGQISSEVPQNLSASRPQDRQFILSSKKLLLSDSGFYLCAWSSSQNTEAFFGQGTRLTVV.